This entry lists 5 T cell receptor beta chains sequenced from one sample in a study of CD8 T cells in Susac syndrome. Random hexamers were used to reverse transcribe the RNA input (about 0.45 to 1 ug). TCRdb recomputed calls from the immunoSEQ multiplex PCR reads with MiXCR, one row per CDR3 protein. The sample holds some 110,000 distinct CDR3 sequences; more than 85% are singletons and the top ten take 0.093%. The sample was CD4+ T cells from PBMCs. These receptors all come from a human donor with multiple sclerosis.

The J gene is TRBJ2-1, the V gene TRBV5-1; D is perhaps TRBD2 (5 bases). The CDR3 has 14 amino acids. Trimming cost V 4 bases and J 8 bases, with 16 bases left between them. The germline CDR1 and CDR2 sequences are SGHRS and YFSETQ. The CDR3 coding sequence is TGCGCCAGCAGCCCCGGAGGATTTGGCCATGAGCAGTTCTTC. It is translated as CASSPGGFGHEQFF.

The chain is built from TRBV6-5 and TRBJ2-6, with TRBD1 matching over 9 bases. The germline V gene encodes CDR1 MNHEY and CDR2 SVGAGI. The CDR3 extends over 20 amino acids. The V gene end was trimmed by 4 bases and the J gene end by 4 bases; junction bases not matched to a gene: 17. The CDR3 nucleotides are TGTGCCAGCAGTTCGTCCGGGACAGGGTGGGGACGAGGAGGGGCCAACGTCCTGACTTTC. Translating it yields CASSSSGTGWGRGGANVLTF.

The genes are TRBV4-2 and TRBJ2-5; a weak D match, TRBD2 (6 bases). This CDR3 contains 15 residues. Trimming removed 4 bases from V and 2 bases from J, with 14 bases in between. Germline V gene sequence: CDR1 LGHNA, CDR2 YNFKEQ. The CDR3 nucleotides read TGTGCCAGCAGCCGAGATTCGGGGGAACAAGAGACCCAGTACTTC. Encoded protein: CASSRDSGEQETQYF.

The chain has TRBV29-1 and TRBJ1-2; TRBD1 might be the D (5 bases). The V gene's germline CDR1 is SQVTM and CDR2 ANQGSEA. V dropped 0 bases and J dropped 5 bases, with 16 bases sitting between them. The CDR3 extends over 15 amino acids. The CDR3, as DNA: TGCAGCGTTGAAGATCTTGGGGGGTTTAGATATGGCTACACCTTC. Its translation is CSVEDLGGFRYGYTF.

V gene TRBV29-1 combines with J gene TRBJ2-3; D is perhaps TRBD1 (6 bases). Trimming removed 2 bases at V and 4 bases at J, with 7 bases between. CDR3 length: 12 amino acids. Germline V lookup: CDR1 SQVTM, CDR2 ANQGSEA. The CDR3 here is CSVEKGADTQYF. The CDR3 DNA sequence: TGCAGCGTTGAAAAGGGGGCAGATACGCAGTATTTT.